This TCR beta chain was identified during a study of cytomegalovirus exposure and HLA in healthy donors (dated by TCRdb to 2016 to 2017). The study in broad terms: An earlier analysis of approximately 640 of the donors reported 250 to 350 Gb of sequence data and about 100 million unique TCR beta sequences from approximately 180 million T cells. The study was designed to test whether signatures of past pathogen exposure could be identified by cataloging public T cell receptors. Among a few hundred genotyped donors of the cohort, an average of about 240,000 unique TCR beta nucleotide sequences were sequenced per donor, roughly a sixth of them non-productive. Of the 300 to 450 genotyped donors, roughly 76% were placed in the genetic ancestry cluster associated with self-reported Caucasian donors. An earlier analysis of 500 to 650 of the donors applied high-throughput TCR beta sequencing to assess whether each TCR beta V gene segment acted as functional or pseudogenic. A later analysis re-analyzed previously published TCR beta repertoires from 666 donors and added high-resolution HLA genotyping to study TCR occurrence patterns. The study combined high-throughput TCR immunosequencing, statistical association of individual TCRs with disease status, and machine learning to predict cytomegalovirus infection status. An early release covering about 600 HLA-typed donors comprised 250 to 350 gigabases of sequencing data and approximately 80 million unique TCR sequences. Using immunosequencing, the study profiled T cell repertoires from 500 to 800 subjects and related those repertoires to cytomegalovirus serostatus. Donor age, sex, ethnicity and CMV serostatus were collected together with the repertoire data. Besides the first cohort of more than 650 subjects, a separate validation cohort made up of some 110 different subjects was used. A later genetic analysis used genome-wide SNP genotypes for about 65% of the 666 donors, treating that subset as a discovery cohort. All discovery cohort repertoires had been generated using a single sequencing platform. Typing coverage differed by locus: A, B, C, DRB1 and DQB1 were typed in about 620-630 donors, DQA1 in approximately 520, DPA1 in 600 to 610, and DPB1 in around 440. A handful of DR-DQ haplotypes were handled as single units for association and clustering because linkage in the cohort was strong. In the later analysis, no new phenotypic data were used to find candidate immune exposures; instead, reliance was placed on TCR beta sequences and their occurrence across donors. HLA typing included class I and class II loci at four-digit resolution.

Study-wide findings and limitations: A later analysis found that most CMV-associated TCR beta chains appeared HLA-restricted, with HLA associations seemingly driven largely by CMV exposure. About 17 rarely observed V segments, including chromosome 9 orphons, were excluded from the earlier analysis of about 610 of the donors because counts were too low. In a later analysis, HLA-associated TCR beta chains showed more clonal expansion and lower generation probabilities than non-associated chains that were equally common. When HLA alleles, especially DR and DQ, strongly co-occurred, attributing TCR associations to individual alleles was difficult. A later analysis associated 16,951 TCR beta sequences with specific HLA alleles at a false discovery rate of 0.05. A later analysis reported that several top co-occurrence clusters appeared linked to parvovirus B19, influenza, CMV and Epstein-Barr virus. In an earlier analysis of about 600 of the donors, most TCR beta V segments appeared in productive rearrangements about 90% or about 30% of the time, broadly matching IMGT annotations. In the study, around 150 TCR beta chains were listed as associated with cytomegalovirus. In a later genetic analysis, a missense DCLRE1C variant was associated with V-gene and J-gene trimming of TCR beta chains, and the association was replicated in an independent cohort. The authors suggested that the approach could potentially be extended to other disease states and immunological phenotypes. Because the 87-base-pair reads could not distinguish some IMGT-functional V segments, including TRBV6-2 and TRBV6-3, those segments were excluded. A cluster of highly shared sequence variants was judged likely to be a technical artifact of the sequencing pipeline. The classifier was reported to diagnose cytomegalovirus status with high specificity and sensitivity in both the original cohort and the validation cohort. A further reported finding was that TCR beta sequences accurately predicted the HLA-A and HLA-B alleles for most subjects in the first cohort. This cohort had only TCR beta chains sequenced, and the lack of alpha or paired-chain data limited which features could be detected. Linkage disequilibrium might explain the correlated functional status among segregating V segments, but an unknown experimental factor could not be ruled out. Immune exposure information for the cohort was limited to CMV serostatus. Because HLA typing was unavailable for some donors at each locus, only the typed subset was used in association tests. According to a later analysis, TCR association rates differed among HLA loci, with DRB1 alleles showing the most associated TCRs and HLA-C alleles showing the fewest. Presence/absence analyses assumed roughly uniform sequencing depth across donors, an assumption that may not hold. A later genetic analysis reported fewer N-insertions in productive TCRs among donors in an Asian-associated ancestry cluster than the approximately 670-donor mean. Most TCR sequences were seen in very few donors, while some public TCRs were found in many individuals. Three of the identified cytomegalovirus-associated TCR beta chains were confirmed in vitro to be specific for cytomegalovirus antigens.

The cohort consisted of hundreds of healthy bone marrow donors. All cohort members were sampled while nominally healthy, although unrecorded immune exposures were likely present. The donor was CMV seropositive and was included in the group of 289 seropositive cohort members. A peripheral blood sample was collected from each donor, and TCR beta sequencing was performed on peripheral blood mononuclear cells. Genomic DNA extraction from the blood cell samples was performed with the Qiagen DNeasy Blood Extraction Kit. This clone was counted a single time. This receptor's antigen is unknown. Within one base of it there is no much larger clone, and no base qualities were kept. Library generation was performed with the immunoSEQ multiplex PCR assay. For the multiplex PCR, a mixture combining 60 forward primers for TCR Vbeta segments and 13 reverse primers for TCR Jbeta segments was used. The CDR3 region of rearranged TCR beta genes was amplified from genomic DNA by a multiplex PCR assay. The Illumina HiSeq System was used to sequence the amplified TCR beta libraries as 87-base-pair reads. The authors processed their data as follows. A later analysis counted about 80 million unique TCR beta chains across the 666 repertoires, and 10 million to 12 million of these chains were shared by at least two donors. To remove PCR and sequencing errors, raw reads were error-corrected and collapsed into unique sequences using a nearest-neighbor algorithm that merged closely related sequences. Alignment of CDR3 sequences to IMGT reference sequences was used to assign V, D and J gene segments. For a sequence to be retained, at least a six-nucleotide match to both a V gene segment and a J gene segment was required. A rearrangement counted as productive if the CDR3 had no stop codons and remained in frame with V and J, and every other rearrangement counted as non-productive. CDR3 was defined according to IMGT convention as the region running from the second conserved V-encoded cysteine to the conserved J-encoded phenylalanine. In an earlier analysis of approximately 500 of the donors, sequences lacking an unambiguous match to a single V gene segment were excluded. An earlier analysis of several hundred of the donors called V segments functional above 56.7% productive rearrangements and segregating when the between-donor standard deviation exceeded 5%. A statistical classification framework was built for diagnosing cytomegalovirus status from the catalog of TCR beta chain sequences. A later analysis assigned V and J genes by comparing TCR nucleotide sequences with IMGT/GENE-DB human TR gene sequences. The TCRdist pipeline was used in a later analysis to assign CDR3 sequences and most-parsimonious VDJ recombination scenarios. A later analysis defined each TCR beta chain by its CDR3 amino acid sequence plus V-gene family, and excluded reads lacking a unique V-gene family. As a way to deal with suspected cross-contamination and a sequencing artifact, a later analysis dropped roughly 620 nucleotide sequences that were highly shared and had low generation probability. For each public chain, a later analysis derived a clonal expansion index from normalized ranks of inferred template counts within each repertoire. Generation probabilities in a later analysis came from a VDJ recombination model fitted to out-of-frame rearrangements, and those results were checked against IGoR. In a later analysis, TCR-TCR, TCR-HLA and TCR-CMV co-occurrence was scored with hypergeometric tests, and a repertoire-size bias correction was applied to TCR pairs. To estimate false discovery rates, a later analysis permuted the HLA or CMV assignments 20 times. In a later analysis, co-occurring TCRs were grouped using DBSCAN, and TCRdist sequence similarity was added for clustering within HLA-allele-positive subsets. Co-occurrence clustering excluded repertoires with fewer than 30,000 or more than 120,000 public chains, plus five with anomalous nucleotide sharing. In TCRdb, the immuneACCESS table is reduced to in-frame sequences with V and J assigned. These tables do not hold every clone; where another copy was compared, an unresolved V gene accounts for under half, and the others remain unexplained. That table is the source of V, J and clone size, and D and trimming were worked out from the DNA. This sample gives about 150,000 clones in total; over 70% of them show up just once. 5.7% of the sample rests with the top ten.

The CDR3 goes from the cysteine to the phenylalanine over 14 residues. Only the CDR3 portion is preserved as DNA: 42 bases, with reading frame beginning at the first base. V gives up 2 bases and J gives up 5 bases, and the segment between their germline ends measures 10 bases. The CDR1 and CDR2 encoded by the germline V gene (reference sequence) are MNHEY and SMNVEV. This receptor chain uses TRBV27 and TRBJ2-1; TRBD1 is a weak D gene call, 6 bases matching. Specimen: PBMCs. The clonotype comes from a young man in good health and CMV-seropositive. CDR3 reads: CASSLARGNNEQFF. The nucleotide sequence reads as follows: TGTGCCAGCAGTTTAGCAAGGGGGAACAATGAGCAGTTCTTC.